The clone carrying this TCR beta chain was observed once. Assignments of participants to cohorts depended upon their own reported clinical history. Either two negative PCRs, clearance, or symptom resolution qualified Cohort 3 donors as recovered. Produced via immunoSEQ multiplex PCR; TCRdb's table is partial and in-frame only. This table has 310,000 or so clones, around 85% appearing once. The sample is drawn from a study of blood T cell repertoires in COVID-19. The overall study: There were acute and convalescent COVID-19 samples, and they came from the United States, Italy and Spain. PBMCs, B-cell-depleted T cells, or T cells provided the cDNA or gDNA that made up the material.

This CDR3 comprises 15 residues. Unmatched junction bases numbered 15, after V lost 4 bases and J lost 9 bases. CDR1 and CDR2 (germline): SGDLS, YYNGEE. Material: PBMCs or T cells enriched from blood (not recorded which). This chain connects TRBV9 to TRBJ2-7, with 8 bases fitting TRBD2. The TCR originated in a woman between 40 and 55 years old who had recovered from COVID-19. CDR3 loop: CASSPRGGTPDGQYF. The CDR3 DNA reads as TGTGCCAGCAGCCCTCGGGGGGGGACACCGGACGGGCAGTACTTC.